The clone carrying this T cell receptor (beta chain) was counted ten times or more. Germline-derived CDR1 and CDR2 are SGHRS and YFSETQ. The CDR3 length is 14 residues. V shed 7 bases and J shed 2 bases, with 15 bases lying between them. The record originates from a study of identical twins. Via MiXCR, TCRdb re-called the 5' RACE reads, giving one row per CDR3 protein. The profile shows about 450,000 distinct CDR3 sequences, roughly 18% of them singletons. This chain connects TRBV5-1 to TRBJ1-2; D gene unclear. The TCR sequence derives from a man aged 50-60 years in good health. Specimen: naive T cells sorted from blood. The CDR3 region has the DNA TGCGCCAGCCATCGCCCAGGCCAGAACTATGGCTACACCTTC. Translating it yields CASHRPGQNYGYTF.